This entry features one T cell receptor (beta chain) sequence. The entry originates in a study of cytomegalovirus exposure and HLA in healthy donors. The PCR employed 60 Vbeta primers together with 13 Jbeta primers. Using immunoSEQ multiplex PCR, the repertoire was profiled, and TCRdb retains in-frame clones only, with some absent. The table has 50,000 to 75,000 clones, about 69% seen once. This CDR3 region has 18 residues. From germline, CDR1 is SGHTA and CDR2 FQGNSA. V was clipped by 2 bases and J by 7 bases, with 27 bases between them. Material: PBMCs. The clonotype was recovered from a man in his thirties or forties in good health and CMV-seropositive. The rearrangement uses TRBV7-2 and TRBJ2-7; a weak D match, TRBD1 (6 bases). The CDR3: CASSLRVAGARPASEQYF. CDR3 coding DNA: TGTGCCAGCAGCTTAAGGGTTGCAGGGGCCAGGCCCGCAAGTGAGCAGTACTTC.